The clone carrying this T cell receptor (beta chain) was detected many times. Its cognate antigen is unknown. Across 18 months, stable Graves' hyperthyroidism was marked by no progression to ophthalmopathy. Hyperthyroidism in the patients, aged 18 to 65, was newly diagnosed and under 2 months in duration. Patients having uncontrolled infection, another autoimmune disease, pregnancy or lactation were not included. CDR3 size: 15 residues. Trimming pared 4 bases from V and 1 base from J, leaving 12 bases between. Researchers took RNA transcripts and amplified the TCR beta CDR3 regions from them. An initial round of RT-PCR targeting the TCR CDR3 relied on the HTBI primer set. TCRdb redid the calling of the multiplex PCR reads with MiXCR, one entry per CDR3 protein. Among about 400,000 distinct CDR3 sequences listed, 14% to 15% were seen once. This entry is derived from a study of T cells in Graves' hyperthyroidism and ophthalmopathy. Study observations and caveats: With a median lead of roughly 6.8 months before onset, the model predicted ophthalmopathy.

The sample taken for sequencing was blood. The TCR sequence derives from a woman aged 25 to 39 with Graves' hyperthyroidism. The V call is TRBV12-3 or TRBV12-4, the J call TRBJ2-3, with D unresolved. CDR3 nucleotide sequence: TGTGCCAGCAGTTCCGCCTTCCACGGCACAGATACGCAGTATTTT. This translates into CASSSAFHGTDTQYF.